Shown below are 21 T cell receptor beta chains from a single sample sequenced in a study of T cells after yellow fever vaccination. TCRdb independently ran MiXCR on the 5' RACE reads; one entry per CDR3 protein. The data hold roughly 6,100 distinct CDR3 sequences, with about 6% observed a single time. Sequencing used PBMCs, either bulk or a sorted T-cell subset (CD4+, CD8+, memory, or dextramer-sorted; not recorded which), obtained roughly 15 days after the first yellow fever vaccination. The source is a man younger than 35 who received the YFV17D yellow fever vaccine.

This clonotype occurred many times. CDR3 nucleotide sequence: TGTGCCAGCAGCATTGCAAGAGCGACTGAAGCTTTCTTT. It yields the protein CASSIARATEAFF. The chain recombines TRBV7-9 with TRBJ1-1, with D unclear. Between the trimmed V and J ends, which lost 5 bases and 5 bases, there was a span of 12 bases. Germline-derived CDR1 and CDR2 are SEHNR and FQNEAQ (reference sequence). This CDR3 region has 13 residues. The full variable domain, with the rest looked up from reference TRBV7-9 and TRBJ1-1, is DTGVSQNPRHKITKRGQNVTFRCDPISEHNRLYWYRQTLGQGPEFLTYFQNEAQLEKSRLLSDRFSAERPKGSFSTLEIQRTEQGDSAMYLCASSIARATEAFFGQGTRLTVV.

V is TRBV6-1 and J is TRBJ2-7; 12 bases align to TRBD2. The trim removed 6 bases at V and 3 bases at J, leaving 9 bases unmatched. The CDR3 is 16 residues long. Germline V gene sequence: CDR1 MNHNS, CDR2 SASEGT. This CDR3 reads CASSLLAGGRDYEQYF. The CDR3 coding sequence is TGTGCCAGCAGCCTTCTAGCGGGGGGGAGGGACTACGAGCAGTACTTC.

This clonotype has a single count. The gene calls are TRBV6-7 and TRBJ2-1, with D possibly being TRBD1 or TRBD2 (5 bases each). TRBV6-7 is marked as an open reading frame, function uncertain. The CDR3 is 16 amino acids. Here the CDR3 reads CARYGGGYLNYNEQFF. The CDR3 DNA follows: TGTGCTAGATATGGGGGTGGTTACCTAAACTATAATGAGCAGTTCTTC.

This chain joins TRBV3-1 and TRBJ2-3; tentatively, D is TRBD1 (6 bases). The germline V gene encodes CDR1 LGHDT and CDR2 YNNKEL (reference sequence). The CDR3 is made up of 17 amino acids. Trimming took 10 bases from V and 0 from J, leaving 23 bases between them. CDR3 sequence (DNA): TGTGCCACCACCCCCCACGGGACAAAGGCGAGCACAGATACGCAGTATTTT. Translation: CATTPHGTKASTDTQYF.

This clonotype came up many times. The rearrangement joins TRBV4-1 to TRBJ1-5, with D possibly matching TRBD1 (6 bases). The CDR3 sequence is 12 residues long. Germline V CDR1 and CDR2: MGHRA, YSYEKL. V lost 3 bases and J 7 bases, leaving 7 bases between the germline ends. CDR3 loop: CASSHQGQPQHF. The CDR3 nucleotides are TGCGCCAGCAGCCACCAGGGGCAGCCCCAGCATTTT.

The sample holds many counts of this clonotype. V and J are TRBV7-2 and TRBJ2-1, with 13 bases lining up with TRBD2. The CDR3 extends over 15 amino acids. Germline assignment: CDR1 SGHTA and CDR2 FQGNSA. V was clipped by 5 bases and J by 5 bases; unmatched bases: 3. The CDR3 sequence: CASSILAGGNNEQFF. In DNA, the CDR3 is TGTGCCAGCAGCATACTAGCGGGGGGGAACAATGAGCAGTTCTTC. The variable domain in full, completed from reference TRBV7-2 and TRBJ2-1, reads GAGVSQSPSNKVTEKGKDVELRCDPISGHTALYWYRQSLGQGLEFLIYFQGNSAPDKSGLPSDRFSAERTGGSVSTLTIQRTQQEDSAVYLCASSILAGGNNEQFFGPGTRLTVL.

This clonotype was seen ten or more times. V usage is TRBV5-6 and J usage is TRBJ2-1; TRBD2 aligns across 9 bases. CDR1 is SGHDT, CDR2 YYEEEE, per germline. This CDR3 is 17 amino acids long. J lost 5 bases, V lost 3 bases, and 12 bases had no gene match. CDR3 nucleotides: TGTGCCAGCAGCTCTAACTTAGCGGGGGACCTCCACAATGAGCAGTTCTTC. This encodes CASSSNLAGDLHNEQFF.

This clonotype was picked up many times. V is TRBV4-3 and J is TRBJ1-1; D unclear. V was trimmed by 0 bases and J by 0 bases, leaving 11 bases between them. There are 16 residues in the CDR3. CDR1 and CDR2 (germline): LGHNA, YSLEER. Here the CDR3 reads CASSQDGPGLNTEAFF. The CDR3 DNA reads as TGCGCCAGCAGCCAAGATGGCCCGGGTTTGAACACTGAAGCTTTCTTT.

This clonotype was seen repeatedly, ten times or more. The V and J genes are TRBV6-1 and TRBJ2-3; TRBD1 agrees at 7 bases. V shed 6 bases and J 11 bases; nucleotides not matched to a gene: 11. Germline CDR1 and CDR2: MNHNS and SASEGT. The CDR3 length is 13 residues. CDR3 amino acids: CASRDRLYDGQYF. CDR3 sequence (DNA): TGTGCCAGCAGGGACAGGCTATACGATGGGCAGTATTTT.

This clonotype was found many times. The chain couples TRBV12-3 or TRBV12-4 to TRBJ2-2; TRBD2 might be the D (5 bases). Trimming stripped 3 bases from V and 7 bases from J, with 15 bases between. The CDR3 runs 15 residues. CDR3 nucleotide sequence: TGTGCCAGCAGTTTCCGCGGGCCGATCGGCGGGGAGCTGTTTTTT. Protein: CASSFRGPIGGELFF.

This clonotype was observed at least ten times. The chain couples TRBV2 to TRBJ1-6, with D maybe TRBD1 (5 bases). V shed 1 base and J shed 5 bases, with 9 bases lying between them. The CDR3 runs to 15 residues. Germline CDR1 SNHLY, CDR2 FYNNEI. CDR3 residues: CASSEDGHDNSPLHF. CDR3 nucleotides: TGTGCCAGCAGTGAAGACGGACACGATAATTCACCCCTCCACTTT.

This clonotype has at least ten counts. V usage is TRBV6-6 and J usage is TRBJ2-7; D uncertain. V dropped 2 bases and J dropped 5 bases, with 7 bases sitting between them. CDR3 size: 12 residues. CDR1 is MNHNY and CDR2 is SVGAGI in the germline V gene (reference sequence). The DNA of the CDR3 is TGTGCCAGCAGTTACCAGGTCGACGAGCAGTACTTC. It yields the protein CASSYQVDEQYF.

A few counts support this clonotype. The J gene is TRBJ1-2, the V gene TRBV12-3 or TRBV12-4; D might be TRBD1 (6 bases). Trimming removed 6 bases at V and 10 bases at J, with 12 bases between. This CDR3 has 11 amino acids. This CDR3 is CASRLQGDYTF. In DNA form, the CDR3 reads TGTGCCAGCAGGCTACAGGGTGACTACACCTTC.

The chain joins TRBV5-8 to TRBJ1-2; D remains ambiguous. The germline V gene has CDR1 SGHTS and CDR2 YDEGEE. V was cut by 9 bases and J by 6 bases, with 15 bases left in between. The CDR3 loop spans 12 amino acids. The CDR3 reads CATGPGLHGYTF. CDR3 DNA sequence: TGTGCCACCGGACCTGGGCTCCATGGCTACACCTTC.

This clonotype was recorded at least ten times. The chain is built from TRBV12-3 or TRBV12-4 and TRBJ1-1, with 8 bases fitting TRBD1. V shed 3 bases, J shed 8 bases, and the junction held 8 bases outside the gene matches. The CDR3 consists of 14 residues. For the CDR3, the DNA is TGTGCCAGCAGTTTCTCCCCCAGGGGGCAAGAAGCTTTCTTT. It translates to CASSFSPRGQEAFF.

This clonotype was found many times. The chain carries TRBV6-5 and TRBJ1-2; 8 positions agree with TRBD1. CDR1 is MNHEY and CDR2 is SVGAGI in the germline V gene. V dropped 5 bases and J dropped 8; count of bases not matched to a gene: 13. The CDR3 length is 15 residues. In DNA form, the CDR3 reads TGTGCCAGCAGTATCCAGGGGGCGCAGGCGGAGGGCTACACCTTC. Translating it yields CASSIQGAQAEGYTF.

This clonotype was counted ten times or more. CDR3 DNA sequence: TGCAGTGCTAGAAAGGGGCGGGGTTGGGAGACCCAGTACTTC. As protein: CSARKGRGWETQYF. The rearrangement uses TRBV20-1 and TRBJ2-5; perhaps TRBD2 as D (6 bases). Germline-derived CDR1 and CDR2 are DFQATT and SNEGSKA (reference sequence). This CDR3 is built from 14 residues. The ends were cut back, 2 bases at V and 5 bases at J, with 15 bases in the middle.

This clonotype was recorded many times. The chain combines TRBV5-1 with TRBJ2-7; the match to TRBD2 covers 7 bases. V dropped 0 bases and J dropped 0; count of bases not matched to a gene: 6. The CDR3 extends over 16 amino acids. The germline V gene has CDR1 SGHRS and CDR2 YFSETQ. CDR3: CASSLDPGGSSYEQYF. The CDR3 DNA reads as TGCGCCAGCAGCTTGGATCCGGGCGGGAGCTCCTACGAGCAGTACTTC.

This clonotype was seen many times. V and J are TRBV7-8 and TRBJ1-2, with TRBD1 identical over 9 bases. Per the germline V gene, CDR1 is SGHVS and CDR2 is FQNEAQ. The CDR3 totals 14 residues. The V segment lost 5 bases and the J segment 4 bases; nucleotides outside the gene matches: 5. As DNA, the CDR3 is TGTGCCAGCAGCGAGGGACAGGGAATCTATGGCTACACCTTC. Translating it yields CASSEGQGIYGYTF.

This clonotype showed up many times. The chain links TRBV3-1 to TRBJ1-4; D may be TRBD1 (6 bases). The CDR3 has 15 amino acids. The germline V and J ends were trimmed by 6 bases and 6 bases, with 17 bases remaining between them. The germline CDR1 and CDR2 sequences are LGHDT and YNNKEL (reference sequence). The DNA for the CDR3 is TGTGCCAGCAGTGAAACAGGGCTCCGATATGAAAAACTGTTTTTT. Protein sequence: CASSETGLRYEKLFF.

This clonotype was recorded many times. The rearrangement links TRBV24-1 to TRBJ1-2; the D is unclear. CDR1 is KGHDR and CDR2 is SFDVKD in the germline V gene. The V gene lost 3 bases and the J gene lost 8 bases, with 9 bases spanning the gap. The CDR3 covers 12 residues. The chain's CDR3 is CATSDRVGGYTF. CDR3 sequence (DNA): TGTGCCACCAGTGATAGGGTGGGCGGCTACACCTTC.